The present entry profiles one T cell receptor beta chain with its context. Its specificity is unknown. The data belong to a study of cytomegalovirus exposure and HLA in healthy donors. Broader study findings: Whilst most TCR sequences proved rare, a subset of public TCRs occurred across many donors. Investigators reported 150 to 200 TCR beta chains as tied to cytomegalovirus.

In the PCR, 60 Vbeta and 13 Jbeta primers were used. Sequencing used immunoSEQ multiplex PCR; TCRdb keeps in-frame clones, though not all of them. The sample consists of roughly 80,000 clones, roughly 80% of them appearing once. The sample was PBMCs. The clonotype comes from a woman aged 40 to 49 in good health and CMV-seronegative.

CDR3 coding DNA: TGTGCCAGCAGCTTGGGCACCGGGACTCGGAGGGGACTAGCTCAGCAGTACTTC. Its translation is CASSLGTGTRRGLAQQYF. The rearrangement links TRBV7-8 to TRBJ2-5, with 9 bases that match TRBD2. The ends lost 3 bases at V and 11 bases at J; junction bases unmatched: 22. Germline V gene sequence: CDR1 SGHVS, CDR2 FQNEAQ. The CDR3 is 18 residues long. Together with reference TRBV7-8 and TRBJ2-5, the CDR3 gives the full variable domain: GAGVSQSPRYKVAKRGQDVALRCDPISGHVSLFWYQQALGQGPEFLTYFQNEAQLDKSGLPSDRFFAERPEGSVSTLKIQRTQQEDSAVYLCASSLGTGTRRGLAQQYFGPGTRLLVL.